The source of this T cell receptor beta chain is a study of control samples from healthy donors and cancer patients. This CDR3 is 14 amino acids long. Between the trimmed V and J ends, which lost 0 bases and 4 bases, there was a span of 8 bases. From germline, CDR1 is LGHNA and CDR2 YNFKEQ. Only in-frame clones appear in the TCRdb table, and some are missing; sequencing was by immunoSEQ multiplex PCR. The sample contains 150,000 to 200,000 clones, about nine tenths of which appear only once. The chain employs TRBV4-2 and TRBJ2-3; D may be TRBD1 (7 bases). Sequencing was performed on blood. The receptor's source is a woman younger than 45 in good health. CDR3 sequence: CASSQDRGADTQYF. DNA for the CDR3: TGTGCCAGCAGCCAAGACAGGGGGGCAGATACGCAGTATTTT.